This T cell receptor (beta chain) is from a study of memory CD4+ T cells and cytomegalovirus serostatus. Study outcomes and limitations: 67 of 164 known CMV-associated TCRbeta sequences appeared in CD4+ memory.

Comments on this clone: Its target is unknown.

Original methodology: After removing out-of-frame reads, over 2 million distinct TCRbeta sequences remained. Sequencing used immunoSEQ multiplex PCR; TCRdb keeps in-frame clones, though not all of them. V and J calls and clone size follow that table, whereas D and trimming were derived from the DNA. The sample lists roughly 67,000 clones; around 76% were seen once. The germline CDR1 and CDR2 sequences are MGHRA and YSYEKL. This CDR3 spans 16 amino acids. J lost 5 bases, V lost 1 base, and 9 bases had no gene match. Single viable CD3+CD4+CD8-CD45RO+ cells were sorted as the memory CD4+ T cells. Donors' CMV status reflects serum IgG against pp150, pp28, p38, p52. Positive selection with CD4 microbeads enriched total CD4+ T cells.

The receptor was derived from an adult in good health and CMV-seropositive. The genes are TRBV4-1 and TRBJ1-1; 8 bases are a match to TRBD1. Sequencing used memory CD4+ T cells from blood. The CDR3 nucleotides read TGCGCCAGCAGCCAAGCCGGAGGACAGGGAGAAACTGAAGCTTTCTTT. Translated, it gives CASSQAGGQGETEAFF.